This T cell receptor (beta chain) was recorded in a study of blood T cell repertoires in COVID-19. Assay used: immunoSEQ multiplex PCR; TCRdb lists only in-frame clones, some missing. The sample lists around 180,000 clones; around 86% were seen once. This sequence originates from a woman aged 25 to 45 with active or convalescent COVID-19. Input material: peripheral blood.

CDR3 region: CASSLSDTHYEQYF. In DNA form, the CDR3 reads TGTGCCAGCAGTTTATCCGACACTCACTACGAGCAGTACTTC. The chain joins TRBV28 to TRBJ2-7; D gene unclear. This CDR3 is built from 14 residues. With 1 base removed from V and 3 bases from J, the gap between germline ends came to 10 bases. CDR1 and CDR2 from the germline V gene are MDHEN and SYDVKM.